The text below deals with one T cell receptor (beta chain). Its recognized antigen is unknown. Base qualities are missing; no much larger clone stands one base away. Healthy HIV-negative adults with no recently reported acute infections or vaccinations were included as donors. All donors were Caucasian adults living in Nashville, Tennessee, USA. CD4+ T cells were enriched by magnetic negative selection; naive cells were then positively selected on CD45RA, and the negative fraction formed the memory subset. Blood was obtained by leukapheresis, after which PBMCs were separated by Ficoll-Histopaque density gradient centrifugation and cryopreserved in liquid nitrogen vapor phase. Analytical flow cytometry was used to check the purity and quantity of each magnetically sorted T cell population. From each sorted fraction, genomic DNA was isolated and quantified by UV absorbance on a Nanodrop 2000c. This entry is derived from a study of shared clonotypes between healthy human individuals (dated by TCRdb to 2020 to 2021). Context from the whole study: Three men and two women, aged 18 to 49 years, made up the cohort. Different laboratories and diverse techniques were used to prepare libraries and sequence TCR repertoires, to increase sequencing depth and limit assay-specific biases. For each donor, three plates each were used for CD4 naive and CD4 memory, two plates were used for CD8 naive, and one plate was used for CD8 memory. Leukapheresis yielded between about 0.9 and 8.9 billion PBMCs per donor. To estimate repertoire size and how much clonotype sharing occurs between individuals, the study deeply sequenced the blood TCR repertoires of five healthy adults.

Using the deep immunoSEQ assay, multiplex PCR amplified TCR CDR3 regions from genomic DNA. Extracted genomic DNA from each cell subset was distributed evenly across all wells of several immunoSEQ 96-well plates, and each plate was treated as a replicate. Each replicate PCR for sorted subsets received 150 to 250 ng genomic DNA, equal to tens of thousands of T cell genomes. Purified libraries were measured with a Qubit 3.0 fluorometer, size-checked on a Bioanalyzer 2100, and measured again with the KAPA Library Quantification kit. A separate single-read 150-cycle Illumina NextSeq 550 flow cell was used to sequence each immunoSEQ 96-well plate. Turning to the authors' computational methods: Because only junctional sequences without quality scores were contained in the immunoSEQ output, filtering matching that applied to full-length reads could not be performed. To assign V/J genes and CDR3, sequences were annotated using PyIR, a Python wrapper for IgBLAST v1.9, with IMGT germline references. Reads were filtered out if the reads had weak V/J assignments (E-value above 1e-6), no CDR3, stop codons, out-of-frame junctions, or ambiguous translated residues. A V3J clonotype was defined by an identical inferred V gene, J gene, and CDR3 amino acid sequence. The percentage overlap between two repertoires was calculated by dividing the number of shared unique clonotypes by the size of the smaller repertoire. Richness of each repertoire was evaluated using RTK rarefaction, the Chao1 estimator, and Recon v2.1 estimates of unobserved clonotypes. OLGA was used to compute generation probabilities for all TCRbeta clonotypes that the gDNA method yielded from a few donors. TCRdb re-hosts the immuneACCESS table, in-frame sequences only. Its copies lack some clones; in the studies checked, an unresolved V gene accounts for under half of them, and the cause for the rest is not known. The V and J calls and clone size were taken over from that table, and D and trimming were inferred from the DNA. The sample profile shows over a million clones; roughly 70% of them were found once. The ten top clones hold about 1.5% of the sample.

Overall study outcomes, separate from this receptor: Sampling was restricted to blood, and TCR repertoires in tissue are likely to differ from TCR repertoires in blood. Across several donors, 4.5% to 6.5% of naive CD4, roughly 3.8% of naive CD8, around 2.1% of memory CD4, and under 0.45% of memory CD8 clonotypes were shared. Based on pairwise subsampling, the degree of clonotype sharing among donors was expected to be affected by sequencing depth. Clonotypes shared by all four sorted-subset donors showed higher generation probabilities than non-shared clonotypes. Rarefaction of sorted-subset datasets indicated incomplete sequencing despite the large sequencing depth. Naive subsets generally had larger estimated clonotype richness than memory subsets did. The small number of donors limited the genetic and exposure-history diversity represented.

Reading from cysteine to phenylalanine, the CDR3 counts 13 amino acids. Solely the CDR3 DNA is kept, with 39 bases framed from the first base. The germline V gene gives CDR1 as MNHNS and CDR2 as SASEGT. Cut back by 6 bases and 3 bases, the V and J ends lie 9 bases apart. The material sequenced was memory CD4+ T cells sorted from blood. Sample cell subset or site, as interpreted from the label and publication: CD45RA-negative fraction. The receptor chain draws on TRBV6-1 and TRBJ1-5, and perhaps TRBD1 as D gene, on 5 matching bases. The source of this sequence is a man younger than 35 in good health. For the CDR3, the sequence is CASSLTDNQPQHF. The bases are TGTGCCAGCAGCTTGACAGACAATCAGCCCCAGCATTTT.